A single sample gave rise to the 18 T cell receptor beta chains below, sequenced in a study of beta chain features in type 1 diabetes. Overall study findings and caveats: Across all four CD4+ subsets, people with type 1 diabetes showed modestly shorter TCRB CDR3s.

Investigators reverse transcribed all isolated RNA, so they sequenced expressed TCRB transcripts. The method was immunoSEQ multiplex PCR; TCRdb's version includes in-frame clones alone and lacks a portion of them. In the table there are approximately 150,000 clones, around 63% of which are singletons. These TCRs are of unknown antigen specificity. Sequenced sample: naive CD4+ T cells from blood. The receptors shown here come from a man younger than 40 with type 1 diabetes.

The chain recombines TRBV4-1 with TRBJ2-3; TRBD2 agrees at 9 bases. This CDR3 is built from 17 residues. Germline CDR1 is MGHRA and CDR2 is YSYEKL. Germline trimming cut 0 bases from V and 1 base from J; bases unmatched to any gene: 5. The CDR3: CASSQESRTSGTDTQYF. The CDR3 bases are TGCGCCAGCAGCCAAGAAAGTAGGACTAGCGGCACAGATACGCAGTATTTT.

The gene calls are TRBV30 and TRBJ2-7; 14 positions agree with TRBD2. V trimming: 1 base; J trimming: 3 bases; junction bases outside the gene matches: 11. Looked up from germline, CDR1 is GTSNPN and CDR2 is SVGIG (reference sequence). The CDR3 loop spans 18 amino acids. The DNA of the CDR3 is TGTGCCTGGAGTGCCACCCGGACTAGCGGGGGGCTGAACTACGAGCAGTACTTC. It codes for CAWSATRTSGGLNYEQYF.

The chain combines TRBV29-1 with TRBJ2-3; TRBD1 or TRBD2 may be the D gene (6 bases each). The CDR3 is made up of 15 amino acids. The germline CDR1 and CDR2 sequences are SQVTM and ANQGSEA. The ends were cut back, 8 bases at V and 0 bases at J, with 18 bases in the middle. Here the CDR3 reads CSIPLWGASTDTQYF. The CDR3 nucleotides are TGCAGCATCCCCCTGTGGGGGGCTAGCACAGATACGCAGTATTTT.

The CDR3 reads CSVHHSEETQETQYF. The CDR3 nucleotides are TGCAGCGTCCATCACAGCGAAGAAACTCAAGAGACCCAGTACTTC. V gene TRBV29-1 combines with J gene TRBJ2-5; no clear D. Germline assignment: CDR1 SQVTM and CDR2 ANQGSEA. This CDR3 region has 15 residues. Trimming took off 6 bases at V and 2 bases at J, with 19 bases between the two ends.

The chain carries TRBV18 and TRBJ2-7, with 11 positions matching TRBD2. The germline CDR1 and CDR2 sequences are KGHSH and LQKENI. The CDR3 is 17 amino acids. J was trimmed by 4 bases and V by 2 bases; bases with no gene match: 10. CDR3 residues: CASSPYSTSGGLYEQYF. The CDR3 bases are TGTGCCAGCTCACCATATTCAACTAGCGGGGGCCTATACGAGCAGTACTTC.

The table lists this clone with a few counts. The J gene is TRBJ1-2, the V gene TRBV7-2; D gene unclear. CDR1 and CDR2 (germline): SGHTA, FQGNSA. V was trimmed by 5 bases and J by 1 base, leaving 11 bases between them. This CDR3 spans 14 amino acids. The DNA of the CDR3 is TGTGCCAGCAGCACAGACATCCTTAACTATGGCTACACCTTC. Amino acid sequence: CASSTDILNYGYTF. Supplemented by reference TRBV7-2 and TRBJ1-2, the full variable domain reads GAGVSQSPSNKVTEKGKDVELRCDPISGHTALYWYRQSLGQGLEFLIYFQGNSAPDKSGLPSDRFSAERTGGSVSTLTIQRTQQEDSAVYLCASSTDILNYGYTFGSGTRLTVV.

The chain is built from TRBV4-2 and TRBJ2-3; D might be TRBD2 (7 bases). The V and J ends lost 1 base and 5 bases respectively, with 16 bases between them. CDR3 length equals 16 residues. Germline lookup yields CDR1 LGHNA and CDR2 YNFKEQ. CDR3 nucleotide sequence: TGTGCCAGCAGCCAAGTGGCGGGGGCACGTGAAGATACGCAGTATTTT. Protein sequence: CASSQVAGAREDTQYF.

The chain employs TRBV27 and TRBJ1-6; no reliable D call. Germline CDR1 MNHEY, CDR2 SMNVEV (reference sequence). CDR3 length: 13 residues. Trimming removed 2 bases at V and 7 bases at J, with 6 bases between. The CDR3 coding sequence is TGTGCCAGCAGTTTACTACGGAATTCACCCCTCCACTTT. Encoded protein: CASSLLRNSPLHF.

The chain uses TRBV5-6 and TRBJ2-3; 8 bases are shared with TRBD2. Trimming cost V 10 bases and J 4 bases; bases outside gene matches: 8. This CDR3 spans 13 amino acids. Germline V CDR1 and CDR2: SGHDT, YYEEEE. CDR3 sequence (DNA): TGTGCCGGGGGACTAGGATCTGCAGATACGCAGTATTTT. This gives the protein CAGGLGSADTQYF.

The J gene is TRBJ1-5, the V gene TRBV18, with TRBD1 matching over 10 bases. Germline V gives CDR1 KGHSH, CDR2 LQKENI. The CDR3 is 19 amino acids. J was trimmed by 0 bases and V by 0 bases; bases with no gene match: 8. The CDR3 here is CASSPPGTGVLYSNQPQHF. The CDR3 bases are TGTGCCAGCTCACCACCGGGGACAGGGGTATTGTATAGCAATCAGCCCCAGCATTTT.

The chain uses TRBV7-9 and TRBJ2-5, with D perhaps matching TRBD1 (5 bases). The germline gives CDR1 SEHNR, CDR2 FQNEAQ (reference sequence). Deletions cut 5 bases from V and 5 bases from J, with 6 bases between. The CDR3 length is 11 residues. CDR3 sequence: CASSAGETQYF. CDR3 coding DNA: TGTGCCAGCAGCGCAGGGGAGACCCAGTACTTC.

The chain joins TRBV5-1 to TRBJ2-7; 8 bases are shared with TRBD1. The CDR3 is made up of 15 amino acids. V shed 0 bases, J shed 2 bases, and the junction held 4 bases outside the gene matches. Germline V lookup: CDR1 SGHRS, CDR2 YFSETQ. CDR3 sequence (DNA): TGCGCCAGCAGCTTGGATGGACAGGGCCCCTACGAGCAGTACTTC. Translated: CASSLDGQGPYEQYF.

The V call is TRBV30, the J call TRBJ2-4; TRBD2 matches 12 bases. The CDR3 runs to 19 residues. Germline V gives CDR1 GTSNPN, CDR2 SVGIG (reference sequence). Trimming at V came to 0 bases and at J to 0 bases, leaving 9 bases not matched to a gene. The CDR3 loop is CAWSVLHLAGGLAKNIQYF. CDR3 bases: TGTGCCTGGAGTGTACTGCACCTAGCGGGGGGGTTAGCCAAAAACATTCAGTACTTC.

This clone was detected only once. V usage is TRBV28 and J usage is TRBJ2-7; D is uncertain. Germline CDR1 MDHEN, CDR2 SYDVKM. Deletions cut 8 bases from V and 5 bases from J, with 13 bases between. The CDR3 is 12 residues long. The CDR3: CASRYLDHEQYF. In DNA, the CDR3 is TGTGCCAGCCGTTACTTGGACCACGAGCAGTACTTC.

On this clone: One junction end disagrees with the germline gene, perhaps due to a read error. The chain employs TRBV4-3 and TRBJ1-4; 10 positions match TRBD1. Germline CDR1 is LGHNA and CDR2 is YSLEER. CDR3 length equals 15 residues. This CDR3 is CASNQDRGRNEKLFF. CDR3 in DNA: TGCGCCAGCAACCAAGACAGGGGGCGTAATGAAAAACTGTTTTTT.

This clone was found once. The gene calls are TRBV29-1 and TRBJ1-1; 8 positions match TRBD1. The CDR3 totals 15 residues. Germline trimming cut 4 bases from V and 1 base from J; bases unmatched to any gene: 8. Looked up from germline, CDR1 is SQVTM and CDR2 is ANQGSEA. As DNA, the CDR3 is TGCAGCGTTGTTCGGCAGGGGGCTAAGAACACTGAAGCTTTCTTT. Translated: CSVVRQGAKNTEAFF.

The V call is TRBV7-2, the J call TRBJ2-6; D gene unclear. V lost 2 bases and J 0 bases, leaving 8 bases between the germline ends. The germline gives CDR1 SGHTA, CDR2 FQGNSA. The CDR3 spans 16 residues. CDR3 in amino acids: CASSLKSRSGANVLTF. CDR3 nucleotide sequence: TGTGCCAGCAGCTTAAAGTCTCGCTCTGGGGCCAACGTCCTGACTTTC.

The rearrangement joins TRBV2 to TRBJ1-1, with D uncertain. This CDR3 is 13 amino acids long. Trimming cost V 7 bases and J 0 bases, with 9 bases left between them. Germline assignment: CDR1 SNHLY and CDR2 FYNNEI. The CDR3 is CASIGDLNTEAFF. The CDR3, as DNA: TGTGCCAGCATCGGGGATTTGAACACTGAAGCTTTCTTT.